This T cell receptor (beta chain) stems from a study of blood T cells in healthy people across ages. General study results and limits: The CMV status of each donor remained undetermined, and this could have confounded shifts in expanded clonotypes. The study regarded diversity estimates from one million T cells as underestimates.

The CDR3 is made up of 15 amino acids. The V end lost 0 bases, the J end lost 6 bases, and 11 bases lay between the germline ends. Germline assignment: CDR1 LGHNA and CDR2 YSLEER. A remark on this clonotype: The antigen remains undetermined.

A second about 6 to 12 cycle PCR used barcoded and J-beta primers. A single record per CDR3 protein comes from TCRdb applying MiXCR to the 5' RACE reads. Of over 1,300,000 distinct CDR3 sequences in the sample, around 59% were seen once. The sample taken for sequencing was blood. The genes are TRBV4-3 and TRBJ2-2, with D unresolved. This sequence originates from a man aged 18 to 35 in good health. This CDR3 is CASSQDGPSAGELFF. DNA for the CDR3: TGCGCCAGCAGCCAAGACGGCCCCAGTGCCGGGGAGCTGTTTTTT.